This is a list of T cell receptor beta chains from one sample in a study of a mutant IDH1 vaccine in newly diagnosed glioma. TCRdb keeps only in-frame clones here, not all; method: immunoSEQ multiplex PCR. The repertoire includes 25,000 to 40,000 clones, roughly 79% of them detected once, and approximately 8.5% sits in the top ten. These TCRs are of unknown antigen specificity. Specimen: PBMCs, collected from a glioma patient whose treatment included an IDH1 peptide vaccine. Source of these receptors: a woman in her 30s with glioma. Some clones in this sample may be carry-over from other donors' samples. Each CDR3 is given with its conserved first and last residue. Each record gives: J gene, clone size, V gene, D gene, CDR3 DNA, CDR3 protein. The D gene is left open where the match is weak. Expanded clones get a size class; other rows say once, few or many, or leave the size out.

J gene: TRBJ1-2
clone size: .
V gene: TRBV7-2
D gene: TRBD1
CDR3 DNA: TGTGCCAGCAGCTTCTCAGGGGGCCTGAACTATGGCTACACCTTC
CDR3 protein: CASSFSGGLNYGYTF

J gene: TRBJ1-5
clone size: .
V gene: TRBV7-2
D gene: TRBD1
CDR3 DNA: TGTGCCAGCAGCCAGACAGGGGTTTTTAATCAGCCCCAGCATTTT
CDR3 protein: CASSQTGVFNQPQHF

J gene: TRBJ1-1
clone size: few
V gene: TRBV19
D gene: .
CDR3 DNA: TGTGCCAGCCTGAGGGGCTGGGCGGAATCTGAAGCTTTCTTT
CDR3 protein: CASLRGWAESEAFF

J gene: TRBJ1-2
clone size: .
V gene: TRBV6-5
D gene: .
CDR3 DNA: TGTGCCAGCAGTTACTCAGCCGGTAACTATGGCTACACCTTC
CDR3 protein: CASSYSAGNYGYTF

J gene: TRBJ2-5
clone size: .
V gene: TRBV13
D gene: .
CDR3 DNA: TGTGCCAGCAGCTTAGGCCTGCCGGCGGAGACCCAGTACTTC
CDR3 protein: CASSLGLPAETQYF

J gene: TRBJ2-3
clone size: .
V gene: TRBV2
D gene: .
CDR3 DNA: TGTGCCAGCAGTGAAAGGGACACCCGCACAGATACGCAGTATTTT
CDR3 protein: CASSERDTRTDTQYF

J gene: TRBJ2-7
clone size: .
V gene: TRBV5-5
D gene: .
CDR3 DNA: TGTGCCAGCAGCTTGGGAGGGTATGACTCCTACGAGCAGTACTTC
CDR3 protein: CASSLGGYDSYEQYF

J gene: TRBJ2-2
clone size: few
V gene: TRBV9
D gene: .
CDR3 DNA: TGTGCCAGTAGCAGCACCGGGGAGCTGTTTTTT
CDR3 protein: CASSSTGELFF

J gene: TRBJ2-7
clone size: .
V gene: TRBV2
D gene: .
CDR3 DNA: TGTGCCAGCAGTGAATGGGGGGGCTGGGTCTACGAGCAGTACTTC
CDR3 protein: CASSEWGGWVYEQYF

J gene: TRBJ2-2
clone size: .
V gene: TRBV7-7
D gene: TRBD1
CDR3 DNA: TGTGCTAGCAGCTTAGCCGCCGTCCCGGGACAGGAGGGCACCGGGGAGCTGTTTTTT
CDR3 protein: CASSLAAVPGQEGTGELFF

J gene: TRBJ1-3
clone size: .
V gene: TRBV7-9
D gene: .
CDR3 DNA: TGTGCCAGCAGCTTAGTATCCTTGGCTGGAAACACCATATATTTT
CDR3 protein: CASSLVSLAGNTIYF

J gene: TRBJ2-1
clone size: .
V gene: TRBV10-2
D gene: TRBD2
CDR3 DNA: TGCGCCAGCAGTGTAGCGGGAGGTGGGGATGAGCAGTTCTTC
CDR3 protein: CASSVAGGGDEQFF

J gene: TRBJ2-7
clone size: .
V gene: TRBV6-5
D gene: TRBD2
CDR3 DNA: TGTGCCAGCAGTGCCGCTAGCGGGATCACCTACGAGCAGTACTTC
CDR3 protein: CASSAASGITYEQYF

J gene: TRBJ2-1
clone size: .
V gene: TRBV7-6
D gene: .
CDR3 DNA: TGTGCCAGCAGCTTAGCGGCGGCAGACGGATACAATGAGCAGTTCTTC
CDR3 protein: CASSLAAADGYNEQFF

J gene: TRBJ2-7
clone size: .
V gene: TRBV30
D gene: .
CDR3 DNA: TGTGCCTGGAGTCTTTCTAGGGTCTACGAGCAGTACTTC
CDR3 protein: CAWSLSRVYEQYF